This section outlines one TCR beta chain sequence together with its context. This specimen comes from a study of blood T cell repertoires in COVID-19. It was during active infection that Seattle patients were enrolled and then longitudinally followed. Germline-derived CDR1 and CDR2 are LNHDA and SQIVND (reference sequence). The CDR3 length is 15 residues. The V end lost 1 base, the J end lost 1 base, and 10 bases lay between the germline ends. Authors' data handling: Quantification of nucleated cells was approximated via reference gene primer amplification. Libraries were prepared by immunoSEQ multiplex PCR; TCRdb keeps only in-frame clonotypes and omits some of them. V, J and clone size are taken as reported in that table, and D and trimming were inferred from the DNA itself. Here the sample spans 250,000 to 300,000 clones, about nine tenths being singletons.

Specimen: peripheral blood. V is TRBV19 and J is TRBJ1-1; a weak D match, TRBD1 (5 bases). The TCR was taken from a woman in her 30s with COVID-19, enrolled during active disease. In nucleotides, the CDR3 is TGTGCCAGTAGTATAGTTGGACACTCGAACACTGAAGCTTTCTTT. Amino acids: CASSIVGHSNTEAFF.